This T cell receptor (beta chain) was observed in a study of cytomegalovirus exposure and HLA in healthy donors. Broader study findings: Rarity characterized most TCR sequences, yet some public TCRs appeared in many donors.

Germline V gene data show CDR1 as SGHNT and CDR2 as YYREEE (reference sequence). V was trimmed by 4 bases and J by 1 base, leaving 11 bases between them. The CDR3 has 14 amino acids. TCRdb keeps only in-frame clones here, not all; method: immunoSEQ multiplex PCR. The sample yields 100,000 to 150,000 clones, around 94% seen once. With regard to this clone: The target antigen is unknown.

The TCR sequence derives from a woman aged 18 to 35 in good health and CMV-seronegative. The chain uses TRBV5-4 and TRBJ1-1, with D possibly being TRBD1 (6 bases). Material: PBMCs. CDR3 bases: TGTGCCAGCAGCCACCGGGACACGAACACTGAAGCTTTCTTT. This sequence encodes CASSHRDTNTEAFF.